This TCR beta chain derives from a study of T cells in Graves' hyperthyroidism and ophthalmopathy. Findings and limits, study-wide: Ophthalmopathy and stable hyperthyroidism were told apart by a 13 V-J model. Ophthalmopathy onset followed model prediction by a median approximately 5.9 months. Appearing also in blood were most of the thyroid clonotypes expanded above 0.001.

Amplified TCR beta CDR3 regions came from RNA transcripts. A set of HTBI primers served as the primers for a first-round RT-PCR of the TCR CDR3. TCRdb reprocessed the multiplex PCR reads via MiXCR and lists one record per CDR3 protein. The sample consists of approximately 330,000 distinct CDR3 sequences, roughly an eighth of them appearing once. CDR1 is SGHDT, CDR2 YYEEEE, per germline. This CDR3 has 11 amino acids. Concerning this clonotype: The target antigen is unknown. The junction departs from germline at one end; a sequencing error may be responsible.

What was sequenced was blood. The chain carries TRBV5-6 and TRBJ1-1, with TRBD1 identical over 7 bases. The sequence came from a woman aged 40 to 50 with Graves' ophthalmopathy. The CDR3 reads CASSLRDSNLF. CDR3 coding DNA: TGTGCCAGCAGCCTCCGGGACAGCAACCTCTTT.